This T cell receptor beta chain was obtained from a study of blood T cell repertoires in COVID-19. With 5 bases removed from V and 10 bases from J, the gap between germline ends came to 12 bases. Per the germline V gene, CDR1 is SNHLY and CDR2 is FYNNEI. CDR3 size: 12 residues. Sequencing was performed with immunoSEQ multiplex PCR; in TCRdb, only in-frame clones are kept and a portion is missing. There are around 300,000 clones in the sample; approximately 86% occur only once, and roughly 2.3% lies in the top ten. The V gene is TRBV2, the J gene TRBJ2-1, with D possibly being TRBD2 (6 bases). The sequence was obtained from a man aged 18 to 35 with active or convalescent COVID-19. Sequencing was carried out using peripheral blood. The CDR3 nucleotides read TGTGCCAGCAGTTACCTGAGCGGGGAGCAGTTCTTC. Amino acid sequence: CASSYLSGEQFF.